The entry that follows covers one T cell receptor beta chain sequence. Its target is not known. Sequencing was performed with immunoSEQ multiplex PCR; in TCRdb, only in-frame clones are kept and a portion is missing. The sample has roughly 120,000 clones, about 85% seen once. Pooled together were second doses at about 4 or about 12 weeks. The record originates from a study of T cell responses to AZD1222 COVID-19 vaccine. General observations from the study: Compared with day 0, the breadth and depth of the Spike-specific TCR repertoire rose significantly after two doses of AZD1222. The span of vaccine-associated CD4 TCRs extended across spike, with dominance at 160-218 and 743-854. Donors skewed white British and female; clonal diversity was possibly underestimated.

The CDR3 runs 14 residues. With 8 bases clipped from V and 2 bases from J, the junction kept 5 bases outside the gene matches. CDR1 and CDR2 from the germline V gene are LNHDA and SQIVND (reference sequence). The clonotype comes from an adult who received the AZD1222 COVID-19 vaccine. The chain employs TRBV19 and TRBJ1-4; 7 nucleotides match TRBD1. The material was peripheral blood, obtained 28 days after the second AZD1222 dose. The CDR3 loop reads CASSGQATNEKLFF. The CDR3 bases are TGTGCCAGTTCCGGACAGGCGACTAATGAAAAACTGTTTTTT.